These T cell receptor beta chains were read from a single sample in a study of STAT5B mutations in CD4+ large granular lymphocyte leukemia. Clones were sequenced by immunoSEQ multiplex PCR, and TCRdb holds only the in-frame ones, with some missing. The sample shows roughly 32,000 clones, under 85% of them seen only once. The sample comprised CD4+ T cells from blood buffy coats. These receptors were collected from a human donor in good health. CDR3s include the opening cysteine and the closing phenylalanine or tryptophan. The D gene is left open where the match is weak. Expanded clones get a size class; other rows say once, few or many, or leave the size out.

14	NA	TRBV7-9	TRBJ1-2	NA	CASSLGAGPYGYTF	TGTGCCAGCAGCCTAGGGGCCGGCCCCTATGGCTACACCTTC
17	TRBD2	TRBV2	TRBJ2-3	NA	CASRERTSGGVSDTQYF	TGTGCCAGCAGAGAAAGGACTAGCGGGGGGGTTTCAGATACGCAGTATTTT
14	NA	TRBV5-8	TRBJ1-1	NA	CASSLPTLNTEAFF	TGTGCCAGCAGCCTTCCGACCTTGAACACTGAAGCTTTCTTT
14	NA	TRBV5-1	TRBJ1-4	NA	CASTSGGLDEKLFF	TGCGCCAGCACCAGCGGGGGGCTGGATGAAAAACTGTTTTTT
14	NA	TRBV6-1	TRBJ1-4	NA	CASTPPGGNEKLFF	TGTGCCAGCACCCCCCCGGGTGGGAATGAAAAACTGTTTTTT
14	NA	TRBV7-6	TRBJ1-4	NA	CASSQGRTHQKLFF	TGTGCCAGCAGCCAAGGCAGGACCCATCAGAAACTGTTTTTT
14	NA	TRBV5-1	TRBJ1-2	NA	CASSLVAGGYGYTF	TGCGCCAGCAGCTTGGTCGCGGGAGGCTATGGCTACACCTTC
17	NA	TRBV19	TRBJ1-5	once	CASSFRTETYSNQPQHF	TGTGCCAGTAGTTTCCGGACGGAGACCTATAGCAATCAGCCCCAGCATTTT
14	NA	TRBV28	TRBJ1-5	NA	CASSLSGINQPQHF	TGTGCCAGCAGTTTATCAGGGATCAATCAGCCCCAGCATTTT
15	NA	TRBV11-3	TRBJ2-7	NA	CASSFTSSFLYEQYF	TGTGCCAGCAGCTTCACTTCCAGTTTTTTGTACGAGCAGTACTTC
15	NA	TRBV5-6	TRBJ2-3	NA	CASSLGVAGTDTQYF	TGTGCCAGCAGCTTGGGGGTTGCGGGCACAGATACGCAGTATTTT
12	NA	TRBV6-5	TRBJ2-5	NA	CASSFGSETQYF	TGTGCCAGCAGTTTTGGTTCCGAGACCCAGTACTTC
15	TRBD1	TRBV14	TRBJ2-3	NA	CASSQGDRVSDTQYF	TGTGCCAGCAGCCAAGGGGACAGGGTTTCAGATACGCAGTATTTT
15	NA	TRBV4-2	TRBJ2-7	NA	CASSQDWQGSYEQYF	TGTGCCAGCAGCCAAGATTGGCAGGGCTCCTACGAGCAGTACTTC
16	NA	TRBV6-1	TRBJ2-3	once	CASSGGWGASTDTQYF	TGTGCCAGCAGTGGTGGCTGGGGGGCTAGCACAGATACGCAGTATTTT
13	NA	TRBV6-5	TRBJ2-3	NA	CASSYTRGDTQYF	TGTGCCAGCAGTTACACTCGGGGAGATACGCAGTATTTT
15	TRBD1	TRBV25-1	TRBJ1-1	NA	CASSRGDSVSTEAFF	TGTGCCAGCAGTAGGGGGGACAGTGTTAGTACTGAAGCTTTCTTT
13	TRBD2	TRBV27	TRBJ2-7	NA	CASSPGGVYEQYF	TGTGCCAGCAGCCCGGGGGGAGTGTACGAGCAGTACTTC
14	NA	TRBV7-6	TRBJ1-4	NA	CASSLRPVNEKLFF	TGTGCCAGCAGCTTGAGACCGGTTAATGAAAAACTGTTTTTT
11	NA	TRBV28	TRBJ2-1	NA	CASSSRVQPFF	TGTGCCAGCAGTTCCAGGGTTCAGCCGTTCTTC
13	NA	TRBV7-9	TRBJ1-5	NA	CASSLKGDQPQHF	TGTGCCAGCAGCTTAAAGGGGGATCAGCCCCAGCATTTT
16	TRBD2	TRBV5-1	TRBJ2-2	few	CASSPAGVGVTGELFF	TGCGCCAGCAGCCCGGCGGGGGTAGGGGTCACCGGGGAGCTGTTTTTT
14	TRBD1	TRBV5-4	TRBJ1-3	few	CASSATGAGNTIYF	TGTGCCAGCAGCGCTACAGGGGCTGGAAACACCATATATTTT
13	NA	TRBV19	TRBJ2-1	NA	CASTRGQYNEQFF	TGTGCCAGTACCAGAGGACAGTACAATGAGCAGTTCTTC
17	NA	TRBV4-2	TRBJ2-7	once	CASSQDQLWQNTYEQYF	TGTGCCAGCAGCCAAGATCAGCTCTGGCAGAACACCTACGAGCAGTACTTC
16	NA	TRBV10-2	TRBJ2-3	NA	CASISTGGGPTDTQYF	TGCGCCAGCATCTCGACTGGGGGGGGGCCAACAGATACGCAGTATTTT
13	NA	TRBV10-1	TRBJ1-2	few	CASSESLNYGYTF	TGCGCCAGCAGTGAGTCACTAAACTATGGCTACACCTTC
16	NA	TRBV21-1	TRBJ2-7	NA	CASSKRGEGHSYEQYF	TGTGCCAGCAGCAAAAGGGGGGAGGGGCACTCCTACGAGCAGTACTTC
15	TRBD2	TRBV10-1	TRBJ2-2	NA	CANPGGESFAGELFF	TGCGCCAACCCCGGGGGGGAGTCTTTCGCCGGGGAGCTGTTTTTT
15	TRBD1	TRBV27	TRBJ2-2	few	CASRGGTGGTGELFF	TGTGCCAGCAGAGGTGGGACAGGGGGGACCGGGGAGCTGTTTTTT
15	TRBD1	TRBV6-1	TRBJ2-7	NA	CASIRDSYGSYEQYF	TGTGCCAGCATTCGGGACAGTTATGGGTCCTACGAGCAGTACTTC
14	TRBD1	TRBV5-6	TRBJ2-3	NA	CASSSTGSTDTQYF	TGTGCCAGCAGCTCGACAGGGAGCACAGATACGCAGTATTTT
14	NA	TRBV15	TRBJ2-7	NA	CATSRGGTLDEQYF	TGTGCCACCAGCAGAGGCGGGACCCTGGACGAGCAGTACTTC
17	NA	TRBV28	TRBJ2-6	NA	CASSLFGGDSGANVLTF	TGTGCCAGCAGTTTATTCGGCGGGGACTCTGGGGCCAACGTCCTGACTTTC
13	NA	TRBV6-1	TRBJ2-3	few	CASSQDSTGTQYF	TGTGCCAGCAGCCAGGACAGCACAGGGACGCAGTATTTT
11	NA	TRBV20-1	TRBJ2-7	NA	CSARLGYEQYF	TGCAGTGCTAGATTAGGCTACGAGCAGTACTTC
13	TRBD2	TRBV5-1	TRBJ2-1	NA	CASSPSGNNEQFF	TGCGCCAGCAGCCCTAGCGGGAATAATGAGCAGTTCTTC
14	TRBD2	TRBV11-2	TRBJ2-3	NA	CASRLAGGTDTQYF	TGTGCCAGCAGATTAGCGGGGGGAACAGATACGCAGTATTTT
15	TRBD2	TRBV5-4	TRBJ2-3	NA	CASSLASGRIDTQYF	TGTGCCAGCAGCTTGGCCTCCGGGAGGATAGATACGCAGTATTTT
16	TRBD2	TRBV28	TRBJ2-2	NA	CASRGTSGMYTGELFF	TGTGCCAGCAGGGGGACTAGCGGAATGTACACCGGGGAGCTGTTTTTT
13	NA	TRBV30	TRBJ1-6	NA	CAWSEHYNSPLHF	TGTGCCTGGAGTGAACACTATAATTCACCCCTCCACTTT
15	TRBD1	TRBV2	TRBJ2-6	NA	CARTQGAYGANVLTF	TGTGCCAGGACACAGGGGGCTTATGGGGCCAACGTCCTGACTTTC
14	NA	TRBV7-2	TRBJ1-5	NA	CASSLKGGNQPQHF	TGTGCCAGCAGCTTAAAGGGGGGCAATCAGCCCCAGCATTTT
17	NA	TRBV12-5	TRBJ2-4	NA	CASAPVAGFGEKNIQYF	TGTGCTAGTGCCCCCGTTGCGGGGTTCGGAGAGAAAAACATTCAGTACTTC